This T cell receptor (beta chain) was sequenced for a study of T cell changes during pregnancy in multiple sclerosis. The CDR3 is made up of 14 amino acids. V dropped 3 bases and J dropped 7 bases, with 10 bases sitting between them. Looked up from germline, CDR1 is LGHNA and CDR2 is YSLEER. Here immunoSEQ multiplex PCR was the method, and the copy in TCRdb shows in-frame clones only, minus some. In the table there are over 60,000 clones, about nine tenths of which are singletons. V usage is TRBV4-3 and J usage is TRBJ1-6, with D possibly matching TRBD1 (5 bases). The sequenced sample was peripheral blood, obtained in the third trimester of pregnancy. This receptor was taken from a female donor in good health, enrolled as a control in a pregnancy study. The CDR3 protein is CASSQGGANSPLHF. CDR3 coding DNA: TGCGCCAGCAGCCAGGGGGGAGCCAATTCACCCCTCCACTTT.